This is a list of T cell receptor beta chains from one sample in a study of T cell responses to AZD1222 COVID-19 vaccine. Here immunoSEQ multiplex PCR was the method, and the copy in TCRdb shows in-frame clones only, minus some. The table lists roughly 150,000 clones, roughly 90% of them singletons. Here the sequenced sample was peripheral blood, taken 28 days after the second AZD1222 dose. These receptors all come from an adult who received the AZD1222 COVID-19 vaccine. The CDR3 runs from the conserved cysteine through the conserved F or W. Each record gives: J gene, clone size, D gene, V gene, CDR3 DNA, CDR3 protein. The D gene is left open where the match is weak. Only part of the rows carry a size: once, few, many, or a class if the clone is expanded.

>TRBJ2-3|.|.|TRBV7-2
TGTGCCAGCAGCCCAAGTCGTGTCACAGATACGCAGTATTTT
CASSPSRVTDTQYF
>TRBJ2-2|.|.|TRBV7-6
TGTGCCAGCAGCCCAATGGGAGCCACCGGGGAGCTGTTTTTT
CASSPMGATGELFF
>TRBJ2-1|.|TRBD1|TRBV20-1
TGCAGGGGACAGGGCTACAATGAGCAGTTCTTC
CRGQGYNEQFF
>TRBJ2-7|.|TRBD1|TRBV11-3
TGTGCCAGCAGCCACAACAGGGGAATCAATGCCTACGAGCAGTACTTC
CASSHNRGINAYEQYF
>TRBJ2-5|.|.|TRBV5-6
TGTGCCAGCAGCTTGGGCCCCCGGGGACCGACCCAGTACTTC
CASSLGPRGPTQYF
>TRBJ2-5|.|.|TRBV28
TGTGCCAGCAGTTTCTGGGGAGAGACCCAGTACTTC
CASSFWGETQYF
>TRBJ2-3|.|TRBD1|TRBV27
TGTGCCAGCAGTCGCCCGGACAGGTTGTCGGATACGCAGTATTTT
CASSRPDRLSDTQYF
>TRBJ2-7|.|TRBD2|TRBV7-2
TGTGCCAGTAGTCGGACGGGGGGGGGAACCCCCTACGAGCAGTACTTC
CASSRTGGGTPYEQYF
>TRBJ2-1|once|.|TRBV10-2
TGCGCCAGCAGTGAGGAGTTGTGGTTGAACAATGAGCAGTTCTTC
CASSEELWLNNEQFF
>TRBJ2-5|.|TRBD2|TRBV28
TGTGCCATTGCACCAACGCCTAGCGGGAGGGAGACCCAGTACTTC
CAIAPTPSGRETQYF
>TRBJ2-6|.|.|TRBV19
TGTGCCAGTAGTATGGAGGGGCAGGGAGCTGCTGGGGCCAACGTCCTGACTTTC
CASSMEGQGAAGANVLTF
>TRBJ2-2|.|.|TRBV6-6
TGTGCCAGCAGTGGCGAGGGGGGCTTGAAAACCGGGGAGCTGTTTTTT
CASSGEGGLKTGELFF
>TRBJ1-6|.|.|TRBV5-1
TGCGCCAGCAGCTTGGTCCAGGCCTCTGGAAATAATTCACCCCTCCACTTT
CASSLVQASGNNSPLHF
>TRBJ2-1|.|.|TRBV24-1
TGTGCCACCAGTGACCCGGACCCGACGAGCAATGAGCAGTTCTTC
CATSDPDPTSNEQFF
>TRBJ2-7|.|.|TRBV19
TGTGCCAGGCGGACACACCCCCAGGTTCTCCCTCGTTGTAAGCCGTACGAGCAGTACTTC
CARRTHPQVLPRCKPYEQYF
>TRBJ1-6|.|.|TRBV6-4
TGTGCCAGCAAAGAGACAGCCCTGACCAATAATTCACCCCTCCACTTT
CASKETALTNNSPLHF
>TRBJ2-2|.|.|TRBV6-2/TRBV6-3
TGTGCCAGCAGTCCCCGGGAGAGAGGGTTTGGCGGGGAGCTGTTTTTT
CASSPRERGFGGELFF
>TRBJ2-2|.|TRBD2|TRBV28
TGTGCCAGCAGTTCCTGGACTAGCGGGAGTTGGTTAGGCACCGGGGAGCTGTTTTTT
CASSSWTSGSWLGTGELFF
>TRBJ2-7|.|TRBD1|TRBV19
TGTGCCAGTAGTTCCGCCCGGGACAGGGCAACCTACGAGCAGTACTTC
CASSSARDRATYEQYF
>TRBJ1-3|.|.|TRBV9
TGTGCCAGCAGCGTAGTATCAGGGTCTGGAAACACCATATATTTT
CASSVVSGSGNTIYF
>TRBJ2-1|.|TRBD2|TRBV20-1
TGCAGTGCTAGTCGACAACCCGGGACTAGCGGGTACAATGAGCAGTTCTTC
CSASRQPGTSGYNEQFF
>TRBJ2-1|.|.|TRBV24-1
TGTGCCACCAGTGATCCCGGGATCAAAGGAGGCGGTGAGCAGTTCTTC
CATSDPGIKGGGEQFF
>TRBJ2-1|once|.|TRBV27
TGTGCCAGCAGTTTTGTTGGGACAAACAATGAGCAGTTCTTC
CASSFVGTNNEQFF
>TRBJ2-1|.|TRBD2|TRBV19
TGTGCCAGTAGTCCGTCCGGGACTAGCGTCTACAATGAGCAGTTCTTC
CASSPSGTSVYNEQFF
>TRBJ1-1|once|TRBD1|TRBV11-2
TGTGCCAGCAGCTTAGGACAGGGAGATGAAGCTTTCTTT
CASSLGQGDEAFF
>TRBJ1-1|once|TRBD1|TRBV6-5
TGTGCCAGCACATCATTGGTGAGGGACAGCACTGAAGCTTTCTTT
CASTSLVRDSTEAFF
>TRBJ1-2|.|.|TRBV2
TGTGCCAGTATGCGGGCAGGGGAACACTATGGCTACACCTTC
CASMRAGEHYGYTF
>TRBJ2-2|.|.|TRBV6-5
TGTGCCTCCCAAAGGGGGTTGACCGGGGAGCTGTTTTTT
CASQRGLTGELFF
>TRBJ2-7|.|TRBD1|TRBV10-3
TGTGCCATCAGTGACCCCCCAGGACAGGGCCCCTACGAGCAGTACTTC
CAISDPPGQGPYEQYF
>TRBJ2-5|.|TRBD2|TRBV10-2
TGCGCCAGCAGTGAGTCGGCGGGAGGGGAGACCCAGTACTTC
CASSESAGGETQYF
>TRBJ2-2|once|.|TRBV27
TGTGCCAGCAGTTTATCGTGGGGGGACGGCAGGGAGATCGGGGAGCTGTTTTTT
CASSLSWGDGREIGELFF
>TRBJ2-7|.|TRBD1|TRBV6-6
TGTGCCAGCAGTTACGGACAGGGTCCGTACGAGCAGTACTTC
CASSYGQGPYEQYF
>TRBJ2-5|.|TRBD2|TRBV20-1
TGCAGTGCTAGTCGGTTAGCGGGAGTCGGGGAGACCCAGTACTTC
CSASRLAGVGETQYF
>TRBJ2-7|.|.|TRBV10-3
TGTGCCATCAGTGACGCAACGAACCTTTACGAGCAGTACTTC
CAISDATNLYEQYF
>TRBJ1-2|.|TRBD1|TRBV18
TGTGCCAGCTCACCAGACAGGGAGGTCTATGGCTACACCTTC
CASSPDREVYGYTF
>TRBJ2-7|.|TRBD2|TRBV19
TGTGCCAGTAACAATCCGGGACTAGCGGGAGGTTTCGACGAGCAGTACTTC
CASNNPGLAGGFDEQYF
>TRBJ1-1|.|.|TRBV6-5
TGTGCCAGCAGTTACGGCAGGGGTGAAGCTTTCTTT
CASSYGRGEAFF
>TRBJ1-2|.|.|TRBV6-1
TGTGCCAGCAGTGAAGACTACGGGGGTGGCTACACCTTC
CASSEDYGGGYTF
>TRBJ2-7|.|.|TRBV7-2
TGTGCCAGCAGCCGGGGACCGTCGACCCCCTACGAGCAGTACTTC
CASSRGPSTPYEQYF
>TRBJ1-2|.|TRBD1|TRBV11-2
TGTGCCAGCAGCTTAGCGGGACAGGGATTCTATGGCTACACCTTC
CASSLAGQGFYGYTF
>TRBJ1-6|.|.|TRBV5-5
TGTGCCAGCAGCTTGTTGGGTGAAGGATCACCCCTCCACTTT
CASSLLGEGSPLHF
>TRBJ2-3|once|.|TRBV9
TGTGCCAGCAGCGTAGCTAGGGAGAACACAGATACGCAGTATTTT
CASSVARENTDTQYF
>TRBJ2-5|.|.|TRBV7-9
TGTGCCAGCAGCCCGCGGGATCAGGTAGAGACCCAGTACTTC
CASSPRDQVETQYF
>TRBJ2-3|.|TRBD2|TRBV4-2
TGTGCCAGCAGCCAAGAAAGCGGGACTAGCACAGATACGCAGTATTTT
CASSQESGTSTDTQYF
>TRBJ2-3|.|TRBD1|TRBV3-1/TRBV3-2
TGTGCCAGCACCCAGGGGGGCACAGATACGCAGTATTTT
CASTQGGTDTQYF
>TRBJ2-3|once|.|TRBV5-1
TGCGCCAGCAGCACAGCAGGGCGCCCAGATACGCAGTATTTT
CASSTAGRPDTQYF
>TRBJ2-2|.|TRBD1|TRBV24-1
TGTGCCACCAGTGATTTACCGGGAAGGACAGGAACCGGGGAGCTGTTTTTT
CATSDLPGRTGTGELFF
>TRBJ2-1|.|.|TRBV7-9
TGTGCCAGCTCACGACAGGAGCAGTTCTTC
CASSRQEQFF
>TRBJ2-1|.|.|TRBV9
TGTGCCAGCAGCCCGCGGCGCCAGGGATACAATGAGCAGTTCTTC
CASSPRRQGYNEQFF
>TRBJ2-1|.|TRBD2|TRBV9
TGTGCCAGCAGCGTAGACCCGCCTAGCGGGGTTTACAATGAGCAGTTCTTC
CASSVDPPSGVYNEQFF
>TRBJ1-1|once|.|TRBV7-3
TGTGCCAGCAGCTTAAATGCTAACATGAACACTGAAGCTTTCTTT
CASSLNANMNTEAFF
>TRBJ2-1|.|TRBD2|TRBV5-6
TGTGCCAGCAGCTTGCCCGGGACTAGCGTTGGTGAGCAGTTCTTC
CASSLPGTSVGEQFF
>TRBJ1-2|.|TRBD1|TRBV15
TGTGCCACCAGCAGAGATCCGGGACAGGCCTTCGCTAACTATGGCTACACCTTC
CATSRDPGQAFANYGYTF
>TRBJ1-4|.|.|TRBV27
TGTGCCAGCAGCTATCGGATGACAGGACCTATCCACCCTAATGAAAAACTGTTTTTT
CASSYRMTGPIHPNEKLFF
>TRBJ2-7|.|TRBD2|TRBV7-9
TGTGCCAGCAGCCCACGGGACTACGACGACTACGAGCAGTACTTC
CASSPRDYDDYEQYF
>TRBJ2-1|once|TRBD2|TRBV11-2
TGTGCCAGCAGCCCAGGGGGAGCGGGAGGGAATGAGCAGTTCTTC
CASSPGGAGGNEQFF
>TRBJ2-2|.|TRBD2|TRBV19
TGTGCCAGTAACGCCTGGCGGGGGGGCTTTCAAAACACCGGGGAGCTGTTTTTT
CASNAWRGGFQNTGELFF